One and the same sample provided the 31 T cell receptor beta chains below, sequenced in a study of tissue T cells after allogeneic stem cell transplantation. Measured with immunoSEQ multiplex PCR; TCRdb has only the in-frame clones, and not every one. The data contain around 7,400 clones, around 62% of them seen just once; the ten biggest clones take up about 0.8%. The sequenced material came from blood. The source is a female BALB/c mouse in good health. These mice share the MHC haplotype H2-d.

In the case of this clone: Mouse gene names apply. Coverage ceases 1 residue before the CDR3 finishes, and the germline J gene fills in the end. The rearrangement links TRBV13-1 to TRBJ2-5, with 11 bases lining up with TRBD2. Germline CDR1 is NSHNY and CDR2 is SYGAGN. The ends lost 3 bases at V and 2 bases at J; junction bases unmatched: 2. CDR3 length: 15 amino acids. CDR3 DNA (partial): TGTGCCAGCAGTGTACTGGGGGGGCGCCAAGACACCCAGTAC. It is translated as CASSVLGGRQDTQY. The entire CDR3 reads CASSVLGGRQDTQYF.

Concerning this clone: Genes here carry mouse names. The missing CDR3 end, 1 residue past where the read stops, is filled in from the germline J gene. The rearrangement joins TRBV1 to TRBJ1-4, with D uncertain. The CDR3 sequence is 15 residues long. Germline loops: CDR1 NSQYPW, CDR2 LRSPGD (reference sequence). V was shortened by 0 bases and J by 0 bases, with 5 bases between the two germline ends. The sequenced CDR3 bases are TGCACCTGCAGTGCAGATCTGTTTTCCAACGAAAGATTATTT. This gives the protein CTCSADLFSNERLF. The entire CDR3 reads CTCSADLFSNERLFF.

This clone was picked up one time. Each gene name is a mouse one. The read is 1 residue too short to cover the CDR3 end, so that end is filled in from the germline J gene. V usage is TRBV13-1 and J usage is TRBJ1-2; 9 nucleotides match TRBD1. This CDR3 region has 14 residues. V shed 2 bases and J 3 bases; nucleotides not matched to a gene: 2. CDR1 and CDR2 (germline): NSHNY, SYGAGN. The part of the CDR3 DNA that was read is TGTGCCAGCAGTGAACAGGGGGCGGACTCCGACTACACC. Its protein is CASSEQGADSDYT. The CDR3 in its entirety is CASSEQGADSDYTF.

As to this clone: Gene names and germline match the mouse. With the read ending 1 residue before the CDR3 end, the germline J gene is used to fill in that end. The chain couples TRBV29 to TRBJ2-2; D gene uncertain. This CDR3 spans 11 amino acids. Germline V gene lookup returns CDR1 MSHET and CDR2 SYDVDS. The V end was cut by 7 bases, the J end by 1 base, with 1 base between. CDR3 DNA (partial): TGTGCTAGCAAAAACACCGGGCAGCTCTAC. Protein sequence: CASKNTGQLY. The complete CDR3 reads CASKNTGQLYF.

This clone was found a few times. The genes and germline here are from mouse. From the germline J gene comes the end of the CDR3, since the read stops 1 residue before it. The V gene is TRBV13-1, the J gene TRBJ2-7, with TRBD1 identical over 9 bases. V shed 3 bases, J shed 3 bases, and the junction held 4 bases outside the gene matches. CDR3 length: 14 amino acids. Germline loops: CDR1 NSHNY, CDR2 SYGAGN. CDR3 residues: CASSVRDRDYEQYF. Partial CDR3 DNA: TGTGCCAGCAGTGTCCGGGACAGGGACTATGAACAGTAC.

About this clone itself: Genes and germline come from the mouse. The read falls 1 residue short of the CDR3 end, and the missing part is taken from the germline J gene. The gene calls are TRBV13-1 and TRBJ2-1; 7 bases map to TRBD1. The CDR3 contains 13 residues. Germline V gene sequence: CDR1 NSHNY, CDR2 SYGAGN. Unmatched junction bases numbered 0, after V lost 3 bases and J lost 3 bases. CDR3: CASSGTGYAEQFF. Incomplete CDR3 DNA: TGTGCCAGCAGTGGGACAGGCTATGCTGAGCAGTTC.

As concerns this clone: The gene names given are mouse names. The read finishes 1 residue shy of the CDR3 end, and the germline J gene is used to complete it. This chain connects TRBV1 to TRBJ2-4, with 9 bases lining up with TRBD2. Germline values: CDR1 NSQYPW, CDR2 LRSPGD (reference sequence). V was pared by 1 base and J by 4 bases, with 0 bases of the junction left unmatched. The CDR3 covers 14 residues. The CDR3 is CTCSAGLGENTLYF. Partial CDR3 DNA: TGCACCTGCAGTGCAGGACTGGGGGAAAACACCTTGTAC.

Only a few counts were recorded for this clone. Gene names and germline match the mouse. The CDR3 end lies 1 residue beyond the end of the read and is filled in from the germline J gene. The rearrangement uses TRBV20 and TRBJ1-5, with TRBD1 matching over 8 bases. The CDR3 contains 14 residues. Germline CDR1 reads GFQATS; CDR2 reads STVNSAI. V was clipped by 3 bases and J by 2 bases; unmatched bases: 3. The covered CDR3 bases are TGTGGTGCTAGAGGACAGGGCGACAACCAGGCTCCGCTT. Amino acid sequence: CGARGQGDNQAPL. The full CDR3 reads CGARGQGDNQAPLF.

This clone was found a few times. Gene names refer to mouse genes. The read gets to within 1 residue of the CDR3 end, and the germline J gene fills in the rest. V is TRBV5 and J is TRBJ1-4, with TRBD1 as a possible D gene (6 bases). Germline CDR1 is LGHNA and CDR2 is YNLKQL (reference sequence). CDR3 length: 15 residues. Trimming removed 0 bases from V and 2 bases from J, with 7 bases in between. Here the CDR3 reads CASSQDQGSNERLFF. CDR3 DNA (partial): TGTGCCAGCAGCCAAGATCAGGGGTCCAACGAAAGATTATTT.

A remark on this clone: Gene names follow the mouse nomenclature. The read terminates 1 residue before the CDR3 end, so the remaining end is supplied by the germline J gene. J is TRBJ1-3 and V is TRBV20, with D possibly being TRBD1 (6 bases). The V gene lost 0 bases and the J gene lost 0 bases, with 9 bases spanning the gap. The CDR3 extends over 15 amino acids. CDR1 is GFQATS, CDR2 STVNSAI, per germline. The CDR3 sequence is CGARDTGRSGNTLYF. The DNA read from the CDR3 is TGTGGTGCTAGGGATACAGGGCGTTCTGGAAATACGCTCTAT.

With respect to this clone: The gene names here belong to mouse. The read ends 1 residue before the CDR3 terminus; that terminus is restored from the germline J gene. This sequence joins TRBV20 and TRBJ1-4, with D unclear. From germline, CDR1 is GFQATS and CDR2 STVNSAI. V lost 3 bases, J lost 0 bases, and 5 bases lay in between. The CDR3 is made up of 13 amino acids. CDR3 loop: CGASRVSNERLFF. The sequenced CDR3 bases are TGTGGTGCTAGTCGGGTTTCCAACGAAAGATTATTT.

The sample holds one count of this clone. The germline and genes are mouse ones. The CDR3 region is CASGEGTPADTQYF. Partial CDR3 DNA: TGTGCCAGCGGTGAGGGGACGCCGGCAGACACCCAGTAC. The chain is built from TRBV13-2 and TRBJ2-5, with D possibly called TRBD1 or TRBD2 (5 bases each). The read comes to an end 1 residue before the CDR3 does, leaving the germline J gene to fill in the end. Germline CDR1 and CDR2: NNHNN and SYGAGS (reference sequence). Trimming stripped 2 bases from V and 5 bases from J, with 12 bases between. This CDR3 is built from 14 residues.

This clone appeared a few times. Any gene name here is a mouse gene name. The covered CDR3 bases are TGTGCCAGCAGCCACCTTAACCAGGGGAAGGAACAGTAC. It is translated as CASSHLNQGKEQY. In full, the CDR3 is CASSHLNQGKEQYF. The rearrangement joins TRBV5 to TRBJ2-7; weak D call: TRBD1 (6 bases). The CDR3 extends 1 residue past the end of the read, so its final part is completed from the germline J gene. Trimming took off 3 bases at V and 7 bases at J, with 16 bases between the two ends. Germline V lookup: CDR1 LGHNA, CDR2 YNLKQL (reference sequence). CDR3 length: 14 amino acids.

With respect to this clone: Genes here carry mouse names. Read sequence stops 1 residue before the CDR3 end, and the germline J gene provides the missing end. The chain uses TRBV29 and TRBJ2-1, with 9 nucleotides matching TRBD1. Germline loops: CDR1 MSHET, CDR2 SYDVDS. This CDR3 contains 13 residues. V shed 6 bases and J 4 bases; nucleotides not matched to a gene: 1. The CDR3 reads CASRDRGYAEQFF. The part of the CDR3 DNA that was read is TGTGCTAGCAGGGACAGGGGTTATGCTGAGCAGTTC.

For this clone: Gene names and germline refer to mouse. The read ends 1 residue early relative to the CDR3; the germline J gene fills the gap. The sample has other DNA sequences that encode this CDR3 too. The chain has TRBV13-2 and TRBJ2-4, with D perhaps matching TRBD2 (6 bases). The CDR3 is 12 residues long. Per germline, CDR1 NNHNN and CDR2 SYGAGS (reference sequence). V shed 2 bases and J shed 5 bases, with 6 bases lying between them. The CDR3 loop is CASGDWGNTLYF. CDR3 DNA, as far as it was read: TGTGCCAGCGGTGACTGGGGAAACACCTTGTAC.

This clone was counted only a few times. The gene names given are mouse names. The read is 1 residue too short to cover the CDR3 end, so that end is filled in from the germline J gene. The J gene is TRBJ1-2, the V gene TRBV29, with TRBD1 matching over 10 bases. Trimming cost V 2 bases and J 4 bases; bases outside gene matches: 4. Germline CDR1 MSHET, CDR2 SYDVDS. This CDR3 is built from 15 residues. The CDR3 spells CASSLRDRGTSDYTF. CDR3 DNA (partial): TGTGCTAGCAGTTTACGGGACAGGGGAACCTCCGACTACACC.

Comment on this clone: Germline and genes here are mouse. Read data end 1 residue before the CDR3 end; the end is taken from the germline J gene. The chain uses TRBV12-1 and TRBJ1-2, with a possible D match to TRBD1 (6 bases). The CDR3 runs to 13 residues. The V gene's germline CDR1 is SGHSN and CDR2 HYEKVE. V was trimmed by 4 bases and J by 1 base, leaving 9 bases between them. CDR3 DNA, as far as it was read: TGTGCCAGCTCCCCGGGACAAAACTCCGACTACACC. Residues: CASSPGQNSDYT. The full CDR3 sequence reads CASSPGQNSDYTF.

Comments on this clone: Gene names follow the mouse nomenclature. The CDR3 protein is CASSQGGDERLFF. The CDR3 DNA, read in part, is TGTGCCAGCAGCCAGGGCGGGGACGAAAGATTATTT. The chain uses TRBV5 and TRBJ1-4, with no clear D. The read is 1 residue too short to cover the CDR3 end, so that end is filled in from the germline J gene. Between the trimmed V and J ends, which lost 3 bases and 6 bases, there was a span of 8 bases. The CDR3 is made up of 13 amino acids. Germline CDR1 is LGHNA and CDR2 is YNLKQL (reference sequence).

Comment on this clone: Gene names and germline refer to mouse. The DNA ends 1 residue before the CDR3 does, and the rest of the CDR3 is filled in from the germline J gene. The J gene is TRBJ2-2, the V gene TRBV24, with 8 bases fitting TRBD2. From germline, CDR1 is KGHTA and CDR2 FRNEEI. This CDR3 is built from 14 residues. V shed 6 bases and J 1 base; nucleotides not matched to a gene: 1. Here the CDR3 reads CASRLGVNTGQLYF. The CDR3 DNA, read in part, is TGTGCCAGCAGACTGGGGGTAAACACCGGGCAGCTCTAC.

To note about this clone: The gene symbols are mouse symbols. The read stops 1 residue short of the end of the CDR3; the missing end is completed from the germline J gene. The chain has TRBV13-3 and TRBJ1-4; 9 nucleotides match TRBD1. The ends lost 5 bases at V and 4 bases at J; junction bases unmatched: 3. The CDR3 is 14 amino acids. The V gene's germline CDR1 is NNHDY and CDR2 SYVADS. The sequenced part of the CDR3 DNA is TGTGCCAGCAGCCGGGACAGGGTCAACGAAAGATTATTT. Amino acids: CASSRDRVNERLF. The CDR3, in full, reads CASSRDRVNERLFF.

In the case of this clone: Gene names are mouse gene names. The CDR3 goes on 1 residue after the read ends, and that part is filled in from the germline J gene. The chain has TRBV4 and TRBJ1-3; no definite D call. The V gene lost 4 bases and the J gene lost 4 bases, with 11 bases spanning the gap. Germline V CDR1 and CDR2: LGHDT, YNNKQL (reference sequence). The CDR3 loop spans 14 amino acids. The CDR3 protein is CASSSRSGGNTLYF. CDR3 DNA (partial): TGTGCCAGCAGCTCCCGTTCGGGAGGAAATACGCTCTAT.

About this clone: The listed genes are named as in mouse. Read data end 1 residue before the CDR3 end; the end is taken from the germline J gene. The rearrangement joins TRBV29 to TRBJ1-4; 7 nucleotides agree with TRBD1. The CDR3 sequence is 13 residues long. The trim removed 5 bases at V and 7 bases at J, leaving 4 bases unmatched. Per germline, CDR1 MSHET and CDR2 SYDVDS. This chain's CDR3 is CASSTGAAERLFF. Incomplete CDR3 DNA: TGTGCTAGCAGTACAGGGGCCGCCGAAAGATTATTT.

About this clone: Mouse gene names apply. The DNA ends 1 residue before the CDR3 does, and the rest of the CDR3 is filled in from the germline J gene. The chain recombines TRBV13-3 with TRBJ2-3; the match to TRBD1 covers 8 bases. Per the germline V gene, CDR1 is NNHDY and CDR2 is SYVADS. The CDR3 spans 13 residues. Losses at the gene ends were 3 bases for V and 4 bases for J; bases not matched to a gene: 1. The CDR3 sequence is CASSGTGPETLYF. CDR3 DNA (partial): TGTGCCAGCAGTGGGACAGGGCCAGAAACGCTGTAT.

In the case of this clone: Gene labels here are mouse ones. The CDR3 is cut off 1 residue early in the read; its end comes from the germline J gene. The genes are TRBV4 and TRBJ2-4, with 12 bases matching TRBD2. The CDR3 is made up of 15 amino acids. Trimming took 5 bases from V and 3 from J; bases not matched to a gene: 3. CDR1 and CDR2 from the germline V gene are LGHDT and YNNKQL (reference sequence). The part of the CDR3 DNA that was read is TGTGCCAGCAGCAGACTGGGGGGGCGACAAAACACCTTGTAC. Its translation: CASSRLGGRQNTLY. The complete CDR3 sequence is CASSRLGGRQNTLYF.

Remarks on this clone: Gene names and germline match the mouse. The read terminates 1 residue ahead of where the CDR3 ends, so the germline J gene completes it. Other DNA sequences in this specimen translate into the identical CDR3. J is TRBJ1-6 and V is TRBV5, with 11 bases that match TRBD1. TRBJ1-6 is given ORF status, its function remaining uncertain. The CDR3 runs to 17 residues. V lost 0 bases to trimming and J lost 3 bases; unmatched junction nucleotides: 1. From germline, CDR1 is LGHNA and CDR2 YNLKQL (reference sequence). CDR3 DNA, as far as it was read: TGTGCCAGCAGCCAAGAGGGGACAGGGGGCTATAATTCGCCCCTCTAC. Residues: CASSQEGTGGYNSPLY. The full CDR3 reads CASSQEGTGGYNSPLYF.

A word on this clone: The genes and germline here are from mouse. Read sequence stops 1 residue before the CDR3 end, and the germline J gene provides the missing end. The chain carries TRBV13-1 and TRBJ1-4; 7 nucleotides agree with TRBD1. The germline gives CDR1 NSHNY, CDR2 SYGAGN. J lost 3 bases, V lost 0 bases, and 5 bases had no gene match. This CDR3 region has 16 residues. The CDR3 protein is CASSDAGQGANERLFF. The DNA read from the CDR3 is TGTGCCAGCAGTGATGCAGGGCAGGGGGCCAACGAAAGATTATTT.

Details on this clone: Genes and germline come from the mouse. The read halts 1 residue ahead of the CDR3 end, with the missing end drawn from the germline J gene. The V gene is TRBV19, the J gene TRBJ1-4; 8 positions agree with TRBD1. V lost 5 bases, J lost 3 bases, and 3 bases stayed unmatched. The CDR3 covers 14 residues. The germline CDR1 and CDR2 sequences are FNHDT and SITEND (reference sequence). The covered CDR3 bases are TGTGCCAGCAGCCGACAGGGGCCCAACGAAAGATTATTT. Residues: CASSRQGPNERLF. The CDR3, in full, reads CASSRQGPNERLFF.

Note on this clone: Gene and germline names: mouse. The sequenced fragment ends 1 residue before the CDR3 boundary, so the rest is inferred from the germline J gene. The chain couples TRBV3 to TRBJ2-5, with 8 bases aligning to TRBD1. This CDR3 has 13 amino acids. Germline CDR1 is SNHLY and CDR2 is FYNGKV (reference sequence). Unmatched junction bases numbered 3, after V lost 5 bases and J lost 5 bases. CDR3 region: CASSLRGPDTQYF. The sequenced CDR3 bases are TGTGCCAGCAGCCTCAGGGGGCCAGACACCCAGTAC.

This clone was picked up a small number of times. Genes here carry mouse names. The observed sequence ends 1 residue before the CDR3 terminus, with the missing tail filled in from the germline J gene. This rearrangement joins TRBV13-1 to TRBJ1-3; no reliable D call. Trimming took off 0 bases at V and 0 bases at J, with 10 bases between the two ends. The CDR3 consists of 16 residues. The V gene's germline CDR1 is NSHNY and CDR2 SYGAGN. The DNA read from the CDR3 is TGTGCCAGCAGTGATGCAAGGGAGCCTTCTGGAAATACGCTCTAT. The encoded protein is CASSDAREPSGNTLY. The CDR3 in full is CASSDAREPSGNTLYF.

In this sample, this clone turned up a few times. Genes and germline come from the mouse. The read stops 1 residue short of the end of the CDR3; the missing end is completed from the germline J gene. The chain is built from TRBV13-1 and TRBJ1-3, with TRBD1 matching 8 bases. V dropped 3 bases and J dropped 2; count of bases not matched to a gene: 1. The germline gives CDR1 NSHNY, CDR2 SYGAGN. This CDR3 region has 14 residues. The chain's CDR3 is CASSGQGTGNTLYF. The CDR3 bases that were read are TGTGCCAGCAGTGGACAGGGGACTGGAAATACGCTCTAT.

With regard to this clone: Here the gene names and germline are mouse. The read terminates 1 residue before the CDR3 end, so the remaining end is supplied by the germline J gene. The chain joins TRBV31 to TRBJ1-4; 10 bases are a match to TRBD1. This CDR3 has 15 amino acids. Germline V gives CDR1 GKSSPN, CDR2 SITVG. Trimming removed 0 bases from V and 5 bases from J; junction bases left unmatched: 3. CDR3 region: CAWSLGGQGNERLFF. CDR3 DNA (partial): TGTGCCTGGAGTCTAGGGGGACAGGGGAACGAAAGATTATTT.